The source of this T cell receptor beta chain is a study of control samples from healthy donors and cancer patients (TCRdb year 2020). The germline V gene encodes CDR1 MDHEN and CDR2 SYDVKM. Counted from cysteine to phenylalanine, this CDR3 has 14 amino acids. This entry keeps only the CDR3 DNA: 42 bases, framed from base 1. The V and J ends are trimmed by 1 base and 1 base, leaving 7 bases between them. A word on this clone: Its antigen remains undetermined. No much larger clonotype is one base removed from it; base qualities were not supplied.

The library was built by means of the immunoSEQ multiplex PCR assay. What TCRdb holds here is the immuneACCESS table cut down to in-frame rearrangements. Part of the clones is not present; checked against another copy, under half of the missing clones reflect an unresolved V gene, and the others are unexplained. The sample table holds 120,000 to 150,000 clones, of which roughly 93% were seen once. Together, the top ten hold 5% to 7% of the sample. The sequence is built from TRBV28 and TRBJ1-1, with no confidently assigned D gene. The receptor was derived from a man younger than 35 in good health. The sequenced material came from blood. The CDR3 is CASSLSWGNTEAFF. The bases are TGTGCCAGCAGTTTATCCTGGGGGAACACTGAAGCTTTCTTT.